Listed below are T cell receptor beta chains from one sample, sequenced in a study of metastatic and nonmetastatic thyroid tumors. Using MiXCR, TCRdb reanalyzed the PCR reads. The data contain over 50,000 clones, almost 30% of them singletons. The sequenced sample consisted of blood. The receptors here all came from a female donor with papillary thyroid cancer or a benign thyroid nodule (not recorded which). Some clones in this sample may be carry-over from other donors' samples. CDR3s include the opening cysteine and the closing phenylalanine or tryptophan. The D gene is left open where the match is weak. Size is stated for part of the rows, as once, few or many counts, or as a class when the clone is expanded.

j_call: TRBJ2-1; clone_size: medium-sized; v_call: TRBV19; d_call: .; cdr3_aa: CASSIPLKGHEQFF; cdr3_nt: TGTGCCAGTAGTATCCCATTAAAGGGGCATGAGCAGTTCTTC
j_call: TRBJ2-3; clone_size: .; v_call: TRBV5-1; d_call: TRBD2; cdr3_aa: CASSLGLAGATDTQYF; cdr3_nt: TGCGCCAGCAGCTTGGGACTAGCGGGAGCCACAGATACGCAGTATTTT
j_call: TRBJ2-7; clone_size: .; v_call: TRBV6-1; d_call: .; cdr3_aa: CAPVRAPPHLETYEQYF; cdr3_nt: TGTGCCCCCGTCCGGGCTCCACCCCACCTTGAGACCTACGAGCAGTACTTC
j_call: TRBJ1-1; clone_size: .; v_call: TRBV10-3; d_call: .; cdr3_aa: CAIRGGAVDTEAFF; cdr3_nt: TGTGCCATCAGGGGAGGGGCTGTGGACACTGAAGCTTTCTTT
j_call: TRBJ1-2; clone_size: .; v_call: TRBV28; d_call: .; cdr3_aa: CASSRGGATVNYGYTF; cdr3_nt: TGTGCCAGCAGCCGCGGGGGGGCGACAGTTAACTATGGCTACACCTTC
j_call: TRBJ2-7; clone_size: .; v_call: TRBV11-1; d_call: .; cdr3_aa: CASSLATRGRDMVEQYF; cdr3_nt: TGTGCCAGCAGCTTAGCCACACGCGGCAGGGACATGGTCGAGCAGTACTTC
j_call: TRBJ1-4; clone_size: .; v_call: TRBV7-8; d_call: .; cdr3_aa: CASSPLGGLVATNEKLFF; cdr3_nt: TGTGCCAGCAGCCCCCTGGGGGGGTTGGTCGCAACTAATGAAAAACTGTTTTTT
j_call: TRBJ1-6; clone_size: few; v_call: TRBV19; d_call: .; cdr3_aa: CASSKSNSPLHF; cdr3_nt: TGTGCCAGTAGTAAGTCGAACTCACCCCTCCACTTT
j_call: TRBJ2-2; clone_size: .; v_call: TRBV5-6; d_call: .; cdr3_aa: CASSLVIRQLGTGELFF; cdr3_nt: TGTGCCAGCAGCTTGGTTATCCGACAGCTAGGGACCGGGGAGCTGTTTTTT
j_call: TRBJ1-2; clone_size: few; v_call: TRBV5-1; d_call: TRBD1; cdr3_aa: CASSVDRAGYGYTF; cdr3_nt: TGCGCCAGCAGCGTCGACAGGGCCGGCTATGGCTACACCTTC
j_call: TRBJ2-1; clone_size: many; v_call: TRBV19; d_call: TRBD1; cdr3_aa: CATRQGILSHNEQFF; cdr3_nt: TGTGCCACTCGACAGGGTATCTTGAGTCACAATGAGCAGTTCTTC
j_call: TRBJ2-1; clone_size: .; v_call: TRBV9; d_call: .; cdr3_aa: CASSVGRTSSYNEQFF; cdr3_nt: TGTGCCAGCAGCGTAGGACGAACCAGCTCCTACAATGAGCAGTTCTTC
j_call: TRBJ2-2; clone_size: many; v_call: TRBV6-2/TRBV6-3; d_call: TRBD2; cdr3_aa: CASSYHPSGGSTGELFF; cdr3_nt: TGTGCCAGCAGTTACCATCCCAGCGGGGGGTCCACCGGGGAGCTGTTTTTT
j_call: TRBJ1-2; clone_size: few; v_call: TRBV6-5; d_call: .; cdr3_aa: CASSYSPAYGYTF; cdr3_nt: TGTGCCAGCAGTTACTCGCCGGCCTATGGCTACACCTTC
j_call: TRBJ2-1; clone_size: few; v_call: TRBV25-1; d_call: .; cdr3_aa: CASSRGEQFF; cdr3_nt: TGTGCCAGCAGTAGGGGTGAGCAGTTCTTC
j_call: TRBJ1-1; clone_size: .; v_call: TRBV6-1; d_call: .; cdr3_aa: CASSEKTGQYTEAFF; cdr3_nt: TGTGCCAGCAGTGAGAAAACTGGACAATACACTGAAGCTTTCTTT
j_call: TRBJ1-6; clone_size: once; v_call: TRBV20-1; d_call: TRBD1; cdr3_aa: CSARVTGVRSYNSPLHF; cdr3_nt: TGCAGTGCTAGGGTGACAGGGGTTCGGTCCTATAATTCACCCCTCCACTTT
j_call: TRBJ2-1; clone_size: .; v_call: TRBV5-1; d_call: .; cdr3_aa: CASSLGYSSSYNEQFF; cdr3_nt: TGCGCCAGCAGCTTGGGGTACTCAAGCTCCTACAATGAGCAGTTCTTC
j_call: TRBJ1-3; clone_size: .; v_call: TRBV12-3/TRBV12-4; d_call: .; cdr3_aa: CASSLGGATGNTIYF; cdr3_nt: TGTGCCAGCAGTTTAGGGGGGGCTACTGGAAACACCATATATTTT
j_call: TRBJ2-1; clone_size: .; v_call: TRBV10-3; d_call: .; cdr3_aa: CAMAGAAAVYNEQFF; cdr3_nt: TGTGCCATGGCGGGGGCGGCCGCGGTTTACAATGAGCAGTTCTTC
j_call: TRBJ1-5; clone_size: once; v_call: TRBV11-1; d_call: .; cdr3_aa: CASSLDGYQPQHF; cdr3_nt: TGTGCCAGCAGCTTGGATGGTTATCAGCCCCAGCATTTT
j_call: TRBJ2-1; clone_size: few; v_call: TRBV20-1; d_call: TRBD1; cdr3_aa: CSAREDRGLTTNEQFF; cdr3_nt: TGCAGTGCTAGAGAGGACAGGGGGCTGACGACTAATGAGCAGTTCTTC
j_call: TRBJ1-2; clone_size: medium-sized; v_call: TRBV15; d_call: .; cdr3_aa: CATSMENYGYTF; cdr3_nt: TGTGCCACCAGCATGGAGAACTATGGCTACACCTTC
j_call: TRBJ2-7; clone_size: few; v_call: TRBV4-1; d_call: .; cdr3_aa: CASSQGGHYEQYF; cdr3_nt: TGCGCCAGCAGCCAAGGGGGTCACTACGAGCAGTACTTC
j_call: TRBJ2-2; clone_size: few; v_call: TRBV6-1; d_call: .; cdr3_aa: CASSELRLTGELFF; cdr3_nt: TGTGCCAGCAGTGAATTGAGGCTCACCGGGGAGCTGTTTTTT
j_call: TRBJ2-3; clone_size: few; v_call: TRBV6-2/TRBV6-3; d_call: .; cdr3_aa: CASSLTVPRMDTQYF; cdr3_nt: TGTGCCAGCAGCCTGACAGTCCCTAGGATGGATACGCAGTATTTT
j_call: TRBJ2-3; clone_size: .; v_call: TRBV11-2; d_call: TRBD2; cdr3_aa: CASSLEPAGGDTQYF; cdr3_nt: TGTGCCAGCAGCTTAGAGCCTGCGGGAGGTGATACGCAGTATTTT
j_call: TRBJ1-5; clone_size: .; v_call: TRBV11-2; d_call: .; cdr3_aa: CASSLGSGAQPQHF; cdr3_nt: TGTGCCAGCAGCTTAGGTTCCGGGGCCCAGCCCCAGCATTTT
j_call: TRBJ2-7; clone_size: .; v_call: TRBV4-1; d_call: TRBD1; cdr3_aa: CASSPGQGNSYEQYF; cdr3_nt: TGCGCCAGCAGCCCCGGACAGGGCAATTCCTACGAGCAGTACTTC